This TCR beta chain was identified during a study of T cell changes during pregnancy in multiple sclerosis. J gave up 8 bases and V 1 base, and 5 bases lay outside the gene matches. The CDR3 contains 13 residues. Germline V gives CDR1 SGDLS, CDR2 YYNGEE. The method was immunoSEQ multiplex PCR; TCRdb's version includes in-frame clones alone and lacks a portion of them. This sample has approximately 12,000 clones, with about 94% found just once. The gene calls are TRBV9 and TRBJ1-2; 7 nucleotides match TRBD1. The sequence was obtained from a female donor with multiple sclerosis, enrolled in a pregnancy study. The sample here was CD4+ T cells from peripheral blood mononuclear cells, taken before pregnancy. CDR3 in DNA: TGTGCCAGCAGCGTAACAGGGGCGAGCGGCTACACCTTC. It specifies CASSVTGASGYTF.